This is a list of T cell receptor beta chains from one sample in a study of T cell responses to AZD1222 COVID-19 vaccine. The table came from immunoSEQ multiplex PCR; TCRdb's copy has only in-frame clones and leaves some out. Among roughly 180,000 clones listed, roughly nine tenths were seen once. This specimen consisted of peripheral blood, obtained 28 days after the second AZD1222 dose. The source of these receptors is an adult who received the AZD1222 COVID-19 vaccine. Each CDR3 is given with its conserved first and last residue. A D gene is named only where the DNA matches it firmly. Rows give clone size only sometimes, using once, few, many, or a class for an expanded clone.

NA TRBJ1-2 TRBV19 NA TGTGCCAGCCGGAAACGAGACTACTATGGCTACACCTTC CASRKRDYYGYTF
NA TRBJ2-3 TRBV11-3 NA TGTGCCAGCAGCTTAGGTCTCTCAACAGATACGCAGTATTTT CASSLGLSTDTQYF
NA TRBJ1-2 TRBV7-8 NA TGTGCCAGCAGCTTGGCGGTCGACGGTGGCTACACCTTC CASSLAVDGGYTF
NA TRBJ1-5 TRBV13 NA TGTGCCAGCAGCCGCGGACCGAGCAATCAGCCCCAGCATTTT CASSRGPSNQPQHF
TRBD2 TRBJ2-3 TRBV27 NA TGTGCCAGCACCAAATCGCGGACTAGCGGGACCACAGATACGCAGTATTTT CASTKSRTSGTTDTQYF
NA TRBJ2-1 TRBV6-6 NA TGTGCCAGCAGTGCCAGCGCTCGGGAGCAGTTCTTC CASSASAREQFF
NA TRBJ2-2 TRBV14 NA TGTGCCAGCAGCCAAGATGAGTTAGGACAGCCATCCTCGAACACCGGGGAGCTGTTTTTT CASSQDELGQPSSNTGELFF
NA TRBJ2-1 TRBV19 NA TGTGCCAGTAGTTCTGCTAGCTACAATGAGCAGTTCTTC CASSSASYNEQFF
NA TRBJ2-7 TRBV14 NA TGTGCCAGCAGCCAACTGGGCGAAAGGTACGAGCAGTACTTC CASSQLGERYEQYF
TRBD2 TRBJ2-1 TRBV14 NA TGTGCCAGCAGCCAAGATAGGGGAGGGGCCCATGAGCAGTTCTTC CASSQDRGGAHEQFF
NA TRBJ2-3 TRBV4-1 NA TGCGCCAGCAGCCAAGACCCCGCCGCAACAGATACGCAGTATTTT CASSQDPAATDTQYF
NA TRBJ1-4 TRBV5-1 NA TGCGCCAGCAGCTTGGCCGGGGGGCACACCGGTGAAAAACTGTTTTTT CASSLAGGHTGEKLFF
NA TRBJ2-1 TRBV10-2 NA TGCGCCAGCAGGAGGTTATACAATGAGCAGTTCTTC CASRRLYNEQFF
TRBD2 TRBJ2-3 TRBV7-2 NA TGTGCCAGCAGCTCCCCGCGCGGGAGAGACCATACGCAGTATTTT CASSSPRGRDHTQYF
TRBD1 TRBJ2-7 TRBV18 few TGTGCCAGCTCACCCGGGACAGTCGCCGAGCAGTACTTC CASSPGTVAEQYF
TRBD1 TRBJ1-3 TRBV28 NA TGTGCCAGCAGTTCCGGGACAGGGGGCCTTGGAAACACCATATATTTT CASSSGTGGLGNTIYF
NA TRBJ1-1 TRBV10-1 NA TGCGCCAGCAGTCCCGGTTTGTCCCTTGAAGCTTTCTTT CASSPGLSLEAFF
TRBD1 TRBJ1-2 TRBV6-2/TRBV6-3 NA TGTGCCAGCAGTTATCGGGGACAGGGGCCCTATGGCTACACCTTC CASSYRGQGPYGYTF
NA TRBJ1-2 TRBV5-1 NA TGCGCCAGCAGCCCGCAAGGGTATGGCTACACCTTC CASSPQGYGYTF
TRBD2 TRBJ2-7 TRBV10-3 NA TGTGCCATCGGGACTAGCGGGAGATGGGTGCTGTACGAGCAGTACTTC CAIGTSGRWVLYEQYF
NA TRBJ1-1 TRBV28 NA TGTGCCAGCAGTTTGGGGGGGACGTCACTGAACACTGAAGCTTTCTTT CASSLGGTSLNTEAFF
NA TRBJ2-6 TRBV18 NA TGTGCCAGCTCTCCGTACACAGGGCGCTCTGGGGCCAACGTCCTGACTTTC CASSPYTGRSGANVLTF
TRBD2 TRBJ2-1 TRBV18 NA TGTGCCAGCTCACCCCTCTCAGCAGCGGGATCCTCCAATGAGCAGTTCTTC CASSPLSAAGSSNEQFF
NA TRBJ2-3 TRBV28 once TGTGCCAGCACCTCTAGAACAGATACGCAGTATTTT CASTSRTDTQYF
TRBD1 TRBJ2-5 TRBV2 NA TGTGCCAGCAAGGGACAGGCCGCCGATCTGGTCCAGTACTTC CASKGQAADLVQYF
NA TRBJ2-3 TRBV29-1 NA TGCAGCGTTGCCAGTGCCACAGATACGCAGTATTTT CSVASATDTQYF
NA TRBJ2-1 TRBV9 NA TGTGCCAGCAGCGTAGTACCGGGAATCTCCTACAATGAGCAGTTCTTC CASSVVPGISYNEQFF
NA TRBJ1-1 TRBV6-2/TRBV6-3 medium-sized TGTGCCAGCAGTTATCACATCTCCCAGAACACTGAAGCTTTCTTT CASSYHISQNTEAFF
NA TRBJ2-3 TRBV5-5 NA TGTGCCAGCAGCTTGCGGCGGGATCTAGATACGCAGTATTTT CASSLRRDLDTQYF
TRBD1 TRBJ2-2 TRBV9 NA TGTGCCAGCAGCGTAGCGGACAGGGTCGTCACCGGGGAGCTGTTTTTT CASSVADRVVTGELFF
NA TRBJ1-3 TRBV30 NA TGTGCCTGGGGACCGACTCGAAACACCAACGGAAACACCATATATTTT CAWGPTRNTNGNTIYF
TRBD1 TRBJ2-2 TRBV7-9 NA TGTGCCAGCAGCCCCGGGACAGGGAGAACCGGGGAGCTGTTTTTT CASSPGTGRTGELFF
NA TRBJ1-2 TRBV18 NA TGTGCCAGCTCACCGGGGGGCAACTATGGCTACACCTTC CASSPGGNYGYTF
TRBD2 TRBJ2-1 TRBV7-2 NA TGTGCCAGCAGCTTACAAGGGCTAGCGGGAAACAATGAGCAGTTCTTC CASSLQGLAGNNEQFF
TRBD1 TRBJ1-4 TRBV3-1/TRBV3-2 NA TGTGCCAGCAGCGCCAGACAGGGGGAACTGTTTTTT CASSARQGELFF
NA TRBJ2-7 TRBV19 NA TGTGCCAGTAGTTTCGGGCCTTCCTACGAGCAGTACTTC CASSFGPSYEQYF
NA TRBJ1-5 TRBV7-2 NA TGTGCCAGCAGTTATCTCGCGGGGGCCGCCGGGGGCAATCAGCCCCAGCATTTT CASSYLAGAAGGNQPQHF
NA TRBJ1-5 TRBV28 NA TGTGCCAGCAGTCTCCCCACGCTGAGTCCCCCCCAAGGGAATCAGCCCCAGCATTTT CASSLPTLSPPQGNQPQHF
TRBD1 TRBJ1-2 TRBV5-1 NA TGCGCCAGCAGCTTGGACAGGGGGCCCTATGGCTACACCTTC CASSLDRGPYGYTF
TRBD2 TRBJ2-7 TRBV5-6 NA TGTGCCAGCAGCCTAACACCTAGCGGGATCTACGAGCAGTACTTC CASSLTPSGIYEQYF